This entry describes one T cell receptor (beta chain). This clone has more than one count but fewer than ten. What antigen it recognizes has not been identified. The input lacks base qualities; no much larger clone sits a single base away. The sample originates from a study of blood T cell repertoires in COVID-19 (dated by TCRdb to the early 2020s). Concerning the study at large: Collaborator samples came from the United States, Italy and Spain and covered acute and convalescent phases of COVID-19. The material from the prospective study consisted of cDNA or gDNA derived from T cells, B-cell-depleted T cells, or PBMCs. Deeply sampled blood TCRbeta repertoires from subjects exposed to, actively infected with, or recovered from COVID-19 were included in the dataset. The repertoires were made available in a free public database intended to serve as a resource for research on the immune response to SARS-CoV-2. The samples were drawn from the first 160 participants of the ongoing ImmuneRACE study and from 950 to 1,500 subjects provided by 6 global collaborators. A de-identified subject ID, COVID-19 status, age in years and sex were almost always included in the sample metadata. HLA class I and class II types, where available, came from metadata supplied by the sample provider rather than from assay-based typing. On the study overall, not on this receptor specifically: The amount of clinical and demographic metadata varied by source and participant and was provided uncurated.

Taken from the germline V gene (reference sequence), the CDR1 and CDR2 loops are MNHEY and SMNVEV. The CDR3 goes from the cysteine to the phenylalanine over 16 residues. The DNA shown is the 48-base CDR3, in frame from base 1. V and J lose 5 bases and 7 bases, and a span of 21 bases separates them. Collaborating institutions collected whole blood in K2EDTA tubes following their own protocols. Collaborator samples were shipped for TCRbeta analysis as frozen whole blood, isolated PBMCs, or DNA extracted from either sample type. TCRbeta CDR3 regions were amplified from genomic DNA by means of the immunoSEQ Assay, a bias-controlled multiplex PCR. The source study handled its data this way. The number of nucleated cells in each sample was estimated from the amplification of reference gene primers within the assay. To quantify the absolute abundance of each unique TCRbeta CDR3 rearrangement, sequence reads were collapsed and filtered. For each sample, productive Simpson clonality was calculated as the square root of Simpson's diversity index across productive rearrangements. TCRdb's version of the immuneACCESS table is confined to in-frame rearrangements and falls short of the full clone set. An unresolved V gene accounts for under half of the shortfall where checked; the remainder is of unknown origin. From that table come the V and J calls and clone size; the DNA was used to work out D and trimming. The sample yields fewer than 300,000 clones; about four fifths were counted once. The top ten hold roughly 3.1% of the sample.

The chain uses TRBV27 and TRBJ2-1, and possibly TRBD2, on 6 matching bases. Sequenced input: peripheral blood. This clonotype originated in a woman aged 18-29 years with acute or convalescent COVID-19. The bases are TGTGCCAGCAGTAGGAACAGCGGGCCCCAAAAAAATGAGCAGTTCTTC. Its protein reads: CASSRNSGPQKNEQFF.